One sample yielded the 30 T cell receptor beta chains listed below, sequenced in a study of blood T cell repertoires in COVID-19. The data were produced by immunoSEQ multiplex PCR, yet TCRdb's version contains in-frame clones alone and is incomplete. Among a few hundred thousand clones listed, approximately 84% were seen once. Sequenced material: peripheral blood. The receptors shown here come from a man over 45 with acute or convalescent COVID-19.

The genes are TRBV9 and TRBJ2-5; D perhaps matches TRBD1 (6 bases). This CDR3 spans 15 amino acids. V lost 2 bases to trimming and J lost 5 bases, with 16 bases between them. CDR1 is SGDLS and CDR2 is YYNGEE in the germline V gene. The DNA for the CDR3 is TGTGCCAGCAGCGTGGACAGTCCTTCGGGGGAGACCCAGTACTTC. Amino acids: CASSVDSPSGETQYF.

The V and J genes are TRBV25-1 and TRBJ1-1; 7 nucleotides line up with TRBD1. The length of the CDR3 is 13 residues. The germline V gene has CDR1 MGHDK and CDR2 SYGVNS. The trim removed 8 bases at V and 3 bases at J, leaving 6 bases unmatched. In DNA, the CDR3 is TGTGCCAGCGACAGGGAGTGGGACACTGAAGCTTTCTTT. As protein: CASDREWDTEAFF.

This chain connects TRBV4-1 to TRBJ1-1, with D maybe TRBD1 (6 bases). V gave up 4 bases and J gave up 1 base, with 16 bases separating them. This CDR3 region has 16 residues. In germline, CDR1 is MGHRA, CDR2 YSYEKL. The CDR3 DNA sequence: TGCGCCAGCAGCCGATACAGCAGGGGTGCGAACACTGAAGCTTTCTTT. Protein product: CASSRYSRGANTEAFF.

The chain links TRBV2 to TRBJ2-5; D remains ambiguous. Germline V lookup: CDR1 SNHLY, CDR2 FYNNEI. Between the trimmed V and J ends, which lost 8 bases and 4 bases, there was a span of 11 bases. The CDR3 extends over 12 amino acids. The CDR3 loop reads CASGLGRETQYF. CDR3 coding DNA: TGTGCCAGCGGCCTGGGCCGAGAGACCCAGTACTTC. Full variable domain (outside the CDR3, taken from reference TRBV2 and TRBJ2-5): EPEVTQTPSHQVTQMGQEVILRCVPISNHLYFYWYRQILGQKVEFLVSFYNNEISEKSEIFDDQFSVERPDGSNFTLKIRSTKLEDSAMYFCASGLGRETQYFGPGTRLLVL.

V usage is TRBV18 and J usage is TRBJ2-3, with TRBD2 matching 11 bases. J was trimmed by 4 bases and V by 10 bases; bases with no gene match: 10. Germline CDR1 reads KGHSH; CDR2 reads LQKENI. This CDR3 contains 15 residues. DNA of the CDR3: TGTGCCACCGAGAATCTAGCGGGGGGACCAGATACGCAGTATTTT. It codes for CATENLAGGPDTQYF. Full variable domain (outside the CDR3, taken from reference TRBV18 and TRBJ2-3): NAGVMQNPRHLVRRRGQEARLRCSPMKGHSHVYWYRQLPEEGLKFMVYLQKENIIDESGMPKERFSAEFPKEGPSILRIQQVVRGDSAAYFCATENLAGGPDTQYFGPGTRLTVL.

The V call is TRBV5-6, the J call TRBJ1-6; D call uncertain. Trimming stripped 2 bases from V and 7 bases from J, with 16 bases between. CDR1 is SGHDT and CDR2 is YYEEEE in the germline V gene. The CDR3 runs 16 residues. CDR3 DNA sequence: TGTGCCAGCAGCTTTGGGAGGTTGGGCTGGAATTCACCCCTCCACTTT. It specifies CASSFGRLGWNSPLHF.

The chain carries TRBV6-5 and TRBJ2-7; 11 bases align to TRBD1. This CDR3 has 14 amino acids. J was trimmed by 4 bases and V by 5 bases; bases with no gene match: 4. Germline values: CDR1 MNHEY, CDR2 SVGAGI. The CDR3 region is CASSQDRGQYEQYF. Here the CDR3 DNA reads TGTGCCAGCAGTCAGGACAGGGGGCAGTACGAGCAGTACTTC.

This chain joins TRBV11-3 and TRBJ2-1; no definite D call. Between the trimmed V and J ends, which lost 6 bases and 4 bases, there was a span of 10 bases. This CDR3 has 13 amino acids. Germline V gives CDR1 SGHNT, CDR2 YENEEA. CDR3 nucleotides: TGTGCCAGCAGTCAAGCACGGTACAATGAGCAGTTCTTC. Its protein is CASSQARYNEQFF.

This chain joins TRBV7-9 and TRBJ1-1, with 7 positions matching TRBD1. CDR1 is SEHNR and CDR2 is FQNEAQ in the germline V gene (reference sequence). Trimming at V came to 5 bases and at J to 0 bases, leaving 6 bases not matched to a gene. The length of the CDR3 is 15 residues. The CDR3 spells CASSPRTGLNTEAFF. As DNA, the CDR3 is TGTGCCAGCAGCCCAAGGACAGGTTTGAACACTGAAGCTTTCTTT.

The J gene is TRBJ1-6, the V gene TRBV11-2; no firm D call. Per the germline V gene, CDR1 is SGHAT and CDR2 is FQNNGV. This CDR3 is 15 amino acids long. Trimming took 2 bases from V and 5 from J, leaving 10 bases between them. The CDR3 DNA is TGTGCCAGCAGCTTAAGTAGTGCCCATAATTCACCCCTCCACTTT. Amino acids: CASSLSSAHNSPLHF.

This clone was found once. CDR3 sequence (DNA): TGTGCCAGCAGCTTCTGGACAGGCGTAAACACTGAAGCTTTCTTT. Translation gives CASSFWTGVNTEAFF. The V call is TRBV5-8, the J call TRBJ1-1, with 7 bases aligning to TRBD1. CDR3 size: 15 residues. J was trimmed by 2 bases and V by 2 bases; bases with no gene match: 6. Germline CDR1 is SGHTS and CDR2 is YDEGEE.

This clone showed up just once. CDR3 sequence reads: CASSLVVAGTYSYNEQFF. The CDR3 DNA follows: TGTGCCAGCAGCTTGGTAGTAGCGGGGACCTACTCCTACAATGAGCAGTTCTTC. The V and J genes are TRBV5-6 and TRBJ2-1; TRBD2 matches 8 bases. This CDR3 contains 18 residues. With V trimmed by 0 bases and J by 0 bases, 8 bases remained unmatched. Germline V gene lookup returns CDR1 SGHDT and CDR2 YYEEEE.

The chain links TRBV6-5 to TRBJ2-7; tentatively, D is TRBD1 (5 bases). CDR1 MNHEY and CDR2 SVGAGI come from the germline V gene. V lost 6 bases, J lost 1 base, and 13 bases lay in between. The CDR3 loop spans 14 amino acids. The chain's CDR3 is CASSRTRASYEQYF. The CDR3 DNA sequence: TGTGCCAGCAGCAGGACAAGGGCGTCCTACGAGCAGTACTTC.

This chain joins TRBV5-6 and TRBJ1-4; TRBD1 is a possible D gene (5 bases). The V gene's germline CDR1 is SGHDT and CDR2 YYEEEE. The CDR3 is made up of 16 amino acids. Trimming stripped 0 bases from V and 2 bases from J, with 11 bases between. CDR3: CASSLALAGTNEKLFF. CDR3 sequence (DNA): TGTGCCAGCAGCTTGGCCCTGGCAGGGACTAATGAAAAACTGTTTTTT.

The DNA of the CDR3 is TGTGCCAGCAGTTATTTCCCGACGGGAGGGGCTGAAGCTTTCTTT. Translating it yields CASSYFPTGGAEAFF. V is TRBV6-5 and J is TRBJ1-1, with D possibly matching TRBD1 (5 bases). This CDR3 comprises 15 residues. Germline V lookup: CDR1 MNHEY, CDR2 SVGAGI. Between the trimmed V and J ends, which lost 3 bases and 6 bases, there was a span of 17 bases.

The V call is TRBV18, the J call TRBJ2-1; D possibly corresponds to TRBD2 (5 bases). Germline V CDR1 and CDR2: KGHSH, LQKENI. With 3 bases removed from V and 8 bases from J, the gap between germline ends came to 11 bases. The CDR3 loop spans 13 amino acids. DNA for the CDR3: TGTGCCAGCTCACCTATAATGGAGGATGAGCAGTTCTTC. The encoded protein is CASSPIMEDEQFF.

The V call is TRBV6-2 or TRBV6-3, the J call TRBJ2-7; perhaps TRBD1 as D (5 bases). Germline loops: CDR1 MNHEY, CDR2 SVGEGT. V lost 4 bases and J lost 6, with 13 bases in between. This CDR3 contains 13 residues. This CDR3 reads CASSSQGIGEQYF. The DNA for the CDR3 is TGTGCCAGCAGTTCTCAGGGTATCGGCGAGCAGTACTTC.

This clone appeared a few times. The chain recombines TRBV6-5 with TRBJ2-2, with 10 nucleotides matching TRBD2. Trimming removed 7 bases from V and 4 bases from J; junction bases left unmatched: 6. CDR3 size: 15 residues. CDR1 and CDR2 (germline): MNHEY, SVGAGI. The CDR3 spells CASTPGLAPTGELFF. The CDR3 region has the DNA TGTGCCAGCACCCCGGGACTAGCGCCCACCGGGGAGCTGTTTTTT.

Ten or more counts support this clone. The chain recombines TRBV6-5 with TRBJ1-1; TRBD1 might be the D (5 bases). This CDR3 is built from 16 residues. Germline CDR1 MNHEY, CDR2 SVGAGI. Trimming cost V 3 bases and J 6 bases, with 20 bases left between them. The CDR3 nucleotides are TGTGCCAGCAGTTATGTCAGGGTTGTCAACATGGCTGAAGCTTTCTTT. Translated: CASSYVRVVNMAEAFF.

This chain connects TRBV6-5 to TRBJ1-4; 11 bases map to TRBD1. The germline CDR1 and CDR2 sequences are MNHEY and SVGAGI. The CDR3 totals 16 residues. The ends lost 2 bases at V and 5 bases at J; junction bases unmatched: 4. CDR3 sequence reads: CASSYGTGGENEKLFF. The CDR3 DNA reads TGTGCCAGCAGTTACGGGACAGGGGGTGAGAATGAAAAACTGTTTTTT.

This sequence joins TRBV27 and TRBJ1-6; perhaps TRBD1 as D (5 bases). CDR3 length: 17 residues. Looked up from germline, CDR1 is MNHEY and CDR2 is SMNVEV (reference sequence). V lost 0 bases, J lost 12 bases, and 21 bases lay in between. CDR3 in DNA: TGTGCCAGCAGTTTATCGTTACCGGGACTCCTAGGAGGACCCCTCCACTTT. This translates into CASSLSLPGLLGGPLHF.

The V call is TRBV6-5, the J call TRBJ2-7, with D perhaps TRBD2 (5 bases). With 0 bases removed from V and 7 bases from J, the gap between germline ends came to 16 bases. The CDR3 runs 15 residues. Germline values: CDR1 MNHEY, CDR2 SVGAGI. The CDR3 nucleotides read TGTGCCAGCAGTTACTCCGGACGTGGGGAGTGGGAGCAGTACTTC. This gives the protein CASSYSGRGEWEQYF.

The CDR3 region has the DNA TGTGCCAGCAGCGTAGGCCAAGGGGACAATCAGCCCCAGCATTTT. It yields the protein CASSVGQGDNQPQHF. This chain links TRBV9 with TRBJ1-5; D is perhaps TRBD1 (5 bases). CDR1 SGDLS and CDR2 YYNGEE come from the germline V gene. The CDR3 runs to 15 residues. V was shortened by 0 bases and J by 3 bases, with 10 bases between the two germline ends.

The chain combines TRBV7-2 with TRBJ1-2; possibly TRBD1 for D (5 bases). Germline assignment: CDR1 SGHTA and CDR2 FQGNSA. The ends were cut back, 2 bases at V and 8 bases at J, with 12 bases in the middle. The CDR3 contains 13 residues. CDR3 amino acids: CASSLSGPLGYTF. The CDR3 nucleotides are TGTGCCAGCAGCTTATCAGGGCCCCTCGGCTACACCTTC.

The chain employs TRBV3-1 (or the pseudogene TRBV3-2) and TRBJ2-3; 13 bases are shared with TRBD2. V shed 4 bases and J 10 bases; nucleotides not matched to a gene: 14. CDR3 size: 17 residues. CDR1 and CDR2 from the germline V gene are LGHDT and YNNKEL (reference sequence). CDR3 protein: CASSRGLAGAPAASQYF. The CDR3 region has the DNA TGTGCCAGCAGCCGCGGACTAGCGGGGGCCCCGGCTGCTTCGCAGTATTTT.

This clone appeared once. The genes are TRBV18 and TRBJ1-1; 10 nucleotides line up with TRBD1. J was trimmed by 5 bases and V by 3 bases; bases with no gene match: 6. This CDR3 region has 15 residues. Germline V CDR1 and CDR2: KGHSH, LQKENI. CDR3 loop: CASSPRQGAGTEAFF. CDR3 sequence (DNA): TGTGCCAGCTCACCTCGACAGGGGGCGGGGACTGAAGCTTTCTTT.

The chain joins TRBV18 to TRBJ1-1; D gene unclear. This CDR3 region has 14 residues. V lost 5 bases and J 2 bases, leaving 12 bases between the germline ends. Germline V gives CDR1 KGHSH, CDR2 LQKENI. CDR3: CASSSSGGNTEAFF. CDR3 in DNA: TGTGCCAGCTCATCTAGCGGAGGTAACACTGAAGCTTTCTTT.

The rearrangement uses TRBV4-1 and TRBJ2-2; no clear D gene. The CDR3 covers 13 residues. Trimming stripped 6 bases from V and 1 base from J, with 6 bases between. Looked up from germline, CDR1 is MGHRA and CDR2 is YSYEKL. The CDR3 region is CASRSENTGELFF. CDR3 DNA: TGCGCCAGCAGGAGCGAGAACACCGGGGAGCTGTTTTTT.

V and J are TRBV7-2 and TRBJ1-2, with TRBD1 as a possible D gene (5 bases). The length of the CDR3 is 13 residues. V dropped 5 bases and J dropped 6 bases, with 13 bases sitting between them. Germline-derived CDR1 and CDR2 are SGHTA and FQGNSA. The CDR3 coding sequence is TGTGCCAGCAGCCCCCGTGGGGGGAATGGCTACACCTTC. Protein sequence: CASSPRGGNGYTF.

The CDR3 spells CASSRQFAGANVLTF. In nucleotides, the CDR3 is TGTGCCAGTAGTAGACAGTTTGCTGGGGCCAACGTCCTGACTTTC. The chain employs TRBV19 and TRBJ2-6, with D possibly TRBD1 on 5 matching bases. Deletions cut 4 bases from V and 2 bases from J, with 9 bases between. The CDR3 covers 15 residues. CDR1 is LNHDA and CDR2 is SQIVND in the germline V gene (reference sequence).